The rows below give T cell receptor beta chains drawn from one sample of a study of PD-1 blockade in classical Hodgkin lymphoma. Only in-frame clones appear in the TCRdb table, and some are missing; sequencing was by immunoSEQ multiplex PCR. The profile shows roughly 40,000 clones, more than 75% of them singletons. The input for sequencing was peripheral blood mononuclear cells (PBMCs), taken at baseline. These receptors all come from a human donor with classical Hodgkin lymphoma. Both conserved end residues are part of each CDR3. Each record gives: CDR3 protein, CDR3 DNA, D gene, V gene, clone size, J gene. A D gene is named only where the DNA matches it firmly. Clone size is given for some rows only: seen once, a few or many times, or a class if the clone is expanded.

CDR3: CASSLTRSEGNTIYF; DNA: TGCGCCAGCAGCTTAACGAGGAGTGAAGGAAACACCATATATTTT; D: NA; V: TRBV5-1; size: NA; J: TRBJ1-3
CDR3: CASSVFARGLYGYTF; DNA: TGTGCCAGCAGTGTATTCGCCAGGGGGCTCTATGGCTACACCTTC; D: TRBD1; V: TRBV2; size: NA; J: TRBJ1-2
CDR3: CASSGGAIGNEQFF; DNA: TGTGCCAGCTCCGGGGGCGCAATAGGGAATGAGCAGTTCTTC; D: NA; V: TRBV7-6; size: NA; J: TRBJ2-1
CDR3: CASSLGGTARENIQYF; DNA: TGTGCCAGCAGCTTAGGCGGGACCGCTCGGGAAAACATTCAGTACTTC; D: NA; V: TRBV7-2; size: NA; J: TRBJ2-4
CDR3: CASSPGTVYQPQHF; DNA: TGTGCCAGCAGTCCCGGGACAGTATATCAGCCCCAGCATTTT; D: TRBD1; V: TRBV2; size: NA; J: TRBJ1-5
CDR3: CAISESAAAYEQYF; DNA: TGTGCCATCAGTGAGTCTGCAGCCGCCTACGAGCAGTACTTC; D: NA; V: TRBV10-3; size: NA; J: TRBJ2-7
CDR3: CASSWGGQVNEKLFF; DNA: TGTGCCAGCAGTTGGGGGGGACAGGTGAATGAAAAACTGTTTTTT; D: TRBD1; V: TRBV6-5; size: NA; J: TRBJ1-4
CDR3: CASSVGGGGTDTQYF; DNA: TGTGCCAGCAGCGTAGGAGGGGGCGGCACAGATACGCAGTATTTT; D: TRBD1; V: TRBV9; size: NA; J: TRBJ2-3
CDR3: CASSLGQGNEKLFF; DNA: TGTGCCAGCAGCTTAGGGCAGGGAAATGAAAAACTGTTTTTT; D: NA; V: TRBV7-2; size: few; J: TRBJ1-4
CDR3: CASSIPSTGVDGELFF; DNA: TGTGCCAGTAGTATCCCCTCGACAGGGGTGGACGGGGAGCTGTTTTTT; D: TRBD1; V: TRBV19; size: NA; J: TRBJ2-2
CDR3: CASNPAPVGQGDGYTF; DNA: TGCGCCAGCAACCCCGCCCCCGTCGGGCAGGGGGATGGCTACACCTTC; D: TRBD1; V: TRBV5-1; size: NA; J: TRBJ1-2
CDR3: CASSSWGTSRRWETQYF; DNA: TGTGCCAGCAGCTCATGGGGGACTAGCCGCCGCTGGGAGACCCAGTACTTC; D: TRBD2; V: TRBV7-6; size: NA; J: TRBJ2-5
CDR3: CAISESGIFNSGELFF; DNA: TGTGCCATCAGTGAGTCTGGAATCTTTAATTCCGGGGAGCTGTTTTTT; D: NA; V: TRBV10-3; size: NA; J: TRBJ2-2
CDR3: CASSEWRSSYNEQFF; DNA: TGTGCCAGCAGTGAATGGAGGTCTTCCTACAATGAGCAGTTCTTC; D: NA; V: TRBV6-1; size: NA; J: TRBJ2-1
CDR3: CASSRLQGTEAFF; DNA: TGTGCCAGCAGTCGCCTACAGGGGACTGAAGCTTTCTTT; D: TRBD1; V: TRBV6-1; size: NA; J: TRBJ1-1
CDR3: CASSPGTGATSAARNEQFF; DNA: TGTGCCAGCTCACCAGGGACAGGGGCGACTAGCGCGGCTCGCAATGAGCAGTTCTTC; D: TRBD1; V: TRBV18; size: NA; J: TRBJ2-1
CDR3: CATSRDRASGYTF; DNA: TGTGCCACCAGCAGAGATCGGGCCAGCGGCTACACCTTC; D: NA; V: TRBV15; size: NA; J: TRBJ1-2
CDR3: CASSYSGSLVQFF; DNA: TGTGCCAGCAGTTACTCGGGCTCCCTGGTGCAGTTCTTC; D: NA; V: TRBV6-5; size: NA; J: TRBJ2-1
CDR3: CASSLWQGAIEYEQYF; DNA: TGTGCCAGCAGTTTATGGCAGGGGGCGATTGAGTACGAGCAGTACTTC; D: TRBD1; V: TRBV28; size: once; J: TRBJ2-7
CDR3: CAISGQGFDEQFF; DNA: TGTGCCATCAGTGGACAGGGTTTTGATGAGCAGTTCTTC; D: TRBD1; V: TRBV10-3; size: NA; J: TRBJ2-1
CDR3: CASSEEALREQYF; DNA: TGTGCCAGCAGTGAAGAGGCCTTGCGGGAGCAGTACTTC; D: NA; V: TRBV2; size: NA; J: TRBJ2-7